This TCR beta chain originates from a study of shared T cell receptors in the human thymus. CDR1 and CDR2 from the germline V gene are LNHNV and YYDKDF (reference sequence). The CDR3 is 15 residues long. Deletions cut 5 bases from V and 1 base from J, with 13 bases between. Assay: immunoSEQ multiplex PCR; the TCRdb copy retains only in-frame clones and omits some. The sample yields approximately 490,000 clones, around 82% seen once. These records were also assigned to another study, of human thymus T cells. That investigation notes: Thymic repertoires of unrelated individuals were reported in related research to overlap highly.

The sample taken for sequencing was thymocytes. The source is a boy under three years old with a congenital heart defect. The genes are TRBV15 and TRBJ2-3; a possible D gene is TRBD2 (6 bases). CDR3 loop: CATSPLWGGTDTQYF. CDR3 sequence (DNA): TGTGCCACCAGCCCGTTGTGGGGGGGCACAGATACGCAGTATTTT. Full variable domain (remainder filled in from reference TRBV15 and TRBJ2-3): DAMVIQNPRYQVTQFGKPVTLSCSQTLNHNVMYWYQQKSSQAPKLLFHYYDKDFNNEADTPDNFQSRRPNTSFCFLDIRSPGLGDTAMYLCATSPLWGGTDTQYFGPGTRLTVL.